These 10 T cell receptor beta chains were all obtained from the same sample, sequenced in a study of OX40 agonist ivuxolimab in advanced cancers. Produced via immunoSEQ multiplex PCR; TCRdb's table is partial and in-frame only. The sample has approximately 65,000 clones; approximately 86% are singletons. This sample comprised CD4+ or CD8+ T cells sorted from blood, obtained in a trial of the OX40 agonist ivuxolimab. All receptors derive from an adult with an advanced solid tumor such as melanoma, head and neck, liver or kidney cancer.

The rearrangement joins TRBV28 to TRBJ2-3, with 12 bases that match TRBD1. The length of the CDR3 is 18 residues. The germline V gene has CDR1 MDHEN and CDR2 SYDVKM. Trimming at V came to 5 bases and at J to 0 bases, leaving 9 bases not matched to a gene. In nucleotides, the CDR3 is TGTGCCAGCAGTCTACCCGGGACAGGGGGCAGGAGCACAGATACGCAGTATTTT. Residues: CASSLPGTGGRSTDTQYF.

The chain recombines TRBV6-5 with TRBJ1-5; no firm D call. The germline V gene has CDR1 MNHEY and CDR2 SVGAGI. V lost 7 bases to trimming and J lost 2 bases, with 12 bases between them. This CDR3 is built from 14 residues. The DNA of the CDR3 is TGTGCCAGCAAAAGCGGCAGGCGCAATCAGCCCCAGCATTTT. As protein: CASKSGRRNQPQHF.

The gene calls are TRBV28 and TRBJ2-7; possible D gene TRBD2, 8 bases. V lost 5 bases, J lost 7 bases, and 18 bases lay in between. Germline values: CDR1 MDHEN, CDR2 SYDVKM. The CDR3 sequence is 14 residues long. For the CDR3, the DNA is TGTGCCAGCAGTACCCGGGAGGGGGCGCTTGAGCAGTACTTC. Amino acids: CASSTREGALEQYF.

V is TRBV7-3 and J is TRBJ2-3; 7 nucleotides agree with TRBD2. The CDR3 is made up of 15 amino acids. CDR1 is SGHTA and CDR2 is FQGTGA in the germline V gene. Trimming removed 4 bases from V and 4 bases from J; junction bases left unmatched: 8. CDR3 DNA: TGTGCCAGCAGCTCTAGGGGAGGGTTCGCAGATACGCAGTATTTT. This sequence encodes CASSSRGGFADTQYF. The full variable domain, rest sourced from reference TRBV7-3 and TRBJ2-3, is GAGVSQTPSNKVTEKGKYVELRCDPISGHTALYWYRQSLGQGPEFLIYFQGTGAADDSGLPNDRFFAVRPEGSVSTLKIQRTERGDSAVYLCASSSRGGFADTQYFGPGTRLTVL.

The chain employs TRBV5-1 and TRBJ2-5; D gene unclear. CDR1 is SGHRS and CDR2 is YFSETQ in the germline V gene. V lost 2 bases and J 5 bases, leaving 13 bases between the germline ends. The CDR3 runs to 14 residues. The CDR3 here is CASSLALRSETQYF. In DNA, the CDR3 is TGCGCCAGCAGCTTAGCGCTGCGGTCGGAGACCCAGTACTTC.

This chain uses TRBV5-6 with TRBJ2-7, with D perhaps TRBD2 (5 bases). Trimming removed 2 bases at V and 7 bases at J, with 16 bases between. CDR3 size: 14 residues. The germline V gene encodes CDR1 SGHDT and CDR2 YYEEEE. The CDR3 bases are TGTGCCAGCAGCTTCGAGACACAGACGGGGGAGCAGTACTTC. Residues: CASSFETQTGEQYF. The full variable domain, its missing parts supplied by reference TRBV5-6 and TRBJ2-7, is DAGVTQSPTHLIKTRGQQVTLRCSPKSGHDTVSWYQQALGQGPQFIFQYYEEEERQRGNFPDRFSGHQFPNYSSELNVNALLLGDSALYLCASSFETQTGEQYFGPGTRLTVT.

The chain couples TRBV5-4 to TRBJ2-2; D is possibly TRBD1 (5 bases). V gave up 4 bases and J gave up 7 bases, with 14 bases separating them. This CDR3 has 14 amino acids. The germline V gene has CDR1 SGHNT and CDR2 YYREEE (reference sequence). Here the CDR3 reads CASSDGAGIGELFF. CDR3 DNA sequence: TGTGCCAGCAGCGATGGGGCAGGGATCGGGGAGCTGTTTTTT. Full variable domain (outside the CDR3, taken from reference TRBV5-4 and TRBJ2-2): ETGVTQSPTHLIKTRGQQVTLRCSSQSGHNTVSWYQQALGQGPQFIFQYYREEENGRGNFPPRFSGLQFPNYSSELNVNALELDDSALYLCASSDGAGIGELFFGEGSRLTVL.

This chain joins TRBV5-4 and TRBJ2-2; no definite D call. V was cut by 6 bases and J by 1 base, with 7 bases left in between. From germline, CDR1 is SGHNT and CDR2 YYREEE (reference sequence). CDR3 length equals 13 residues. The CDR3 DNA reads as TGTGCCAGCATGGTCCAGAACACCGGGGAGCTGTTTTTT. This sequence encodes CASMVQNTGELFF.

The chain combines TRBV7-9 with TRBJ2-5, with D possibly TRBD1 on 6 matching bases. V shed 5 bases and J shed 7 bases, with 17 bases lying between them. Germline V gene lookup returns CDR1 SEHNR and CDR2 FQNEAQ (reference sequence). The length of the CDR3 is 14 residues. CDR3 residues: CASSPQGLGGTQYF. In DNA, the CDR3 is TGTGCCAGCAGCCCTCAGGGTTTAGGGGGGACCCAGTACTTC.

The chain combines TRBV5-1 with TRBJ2-2; TRBD2 is a possible D gene (6 bases). This CDR3 is 16 amino acids long. Germline CDR1 is SGHRS and CDR2 is YFSETQ. V lost 0 bases to trimming and J lost 2 bases, with 11 bases between them. The CDR3 bases are TGCGCCAGCAGCTTGGCCGGTAGCGGTAACACCGGGGAGCTGTTTTTT. Its translation: CASSLAGSGNTGELFF.